In this sample, the clone carrying this TCR beta chain turned up a few times. Trimming took 6 bases from V and 4 from J; bases not matched to a gene: 11. Per germline, CDR1 MNHNY and CDR2 SVGAGI (reference sequence). The CDR3 runs 16 residues. Profiling relied on immunoSEQ multiplex PCR, and the TCRdb table lists in-frame clones only, not all of them. This table has under 100,000 clones, around nine tenths appearing once. This specimen belongs to a study of blood T cell repertoires in COVID-19. Turning to the study itself: Nucleic acid was either cDNA or gDNA, and it came from T cells, B-cell-depleted T cells, or PBMCs.

Sequencing was carried out using peripheral blood. This sequence originates from a man aged 35 to 55 with acute or convalescent COVID-19. The chain has TRBV6-6 and TRBJ1-2; 10 positions agree with TRBD1. The CDR3 here is CASSPGTGDGGYGYTF. The CDR3 nucleotides are TGTGCCAGCAGCCCAGGGACAGGGGATGGCGGCTATGGCTACACCTTC.